This T cell receptor (beta chain) was sequenced during a study of shared clonotypes between healthy human individuals. Profiled with immunoSEQ multiplex PCR; TCRdb holds only in-frame clones, not every one. The sample lists about 610,000 clones, more than 95% seen once, with 0.057% in the top ten. Study-wide findings and caveats: Clonotype sharing across several donors was observed for 4.5% to 6.5% of naive CD4 clonotypes. All-four-donor shared clonotypes had higher generation probabilities than non-shared clonotypes did.

The CDR3 is made up of 16 amino acids. Germline values: CDR1 SGHDN, CDR2 FVKESK. With V trimmed by 2 bases and J by 5 bases, 6 bases remained unmatched. All donors were healthy HIV-negative adults lacking recent acute infections or vaccinations. Comments on this clone: Its cognate antigen is unknown.

The V call is TRBV14, the J call TRBJ2-3; 11 bases fit TRBD2. The TCR was taken from a woman aged 25 to 39 in good health. The sequenced sample was naive CD4+ T cells sorted from blood. As to subset: CD45RA+ positively selected. The CDR3 spells CASSQILAGAGDTQYF. The CDR3 DNA reads as TGTGCCAGCAGCCAAATACTAGCGGGAGCGGGAGATACGCAGTATTTT.